Listed below are T cell receptor beta chains from one sample, sequenced in a study of early T cells in non-severe SARS-CoV-2 infection. Using its own MiXCR run on the 5' RACE reads, TCRdb lists one record per CDR3 protein. This sample yields tens of thousands of distinct CDR3 sequences, of which roughly 15% are seen a single time; 5% to 7% belongs to the top ten. Sample: whole blood. Receptor source: an adult who was a healthcare worker with PCR-confirmed SARS-CoV-2 infection or an uninfected control (not recorded which). Each CDR3 is given with its conserved first and last residue. D genes are given only for firm matches. Size is omitted from some rows. Given values are once, few, many or a class for expanded clones.

J gene	V gene	D gene	clone size	CDR3 protein	CDR3 DNA
TRBJ1-2	TRBV6-6	.	many	CASRPDRSTYGYTF	TGTGCCAGCAGACCCGACAGATCGACCTATGGCTACACCTTC
TRBJ2-1	TRBV4-3	TRBD1	once	CASSQGQGWNNEQFF	TGCGCCAGCAGCCAAGGACAGGGGTGGAACAATGAGCAGTTCTTC
TRBJ2-1	TRBV4-3	.	many	CASSQEVGSSYNEQFF	TGCGCCAGCAGCCAGGAGGTCGGCAGCTCCTACAATGAGCAGTTCTTC
TRBJ2-7	TRBV27	.	few	CASRDRRYEQYF	TGTGCCAGCCGGGACCGACGCTACGAGCAGTACTTC
TRBJ1-1	TRBV12-5	TRBD1	.	CASGNGQGGAFF	TGTGCTAGTGGCAACGGACAGGGGGGAGCTTTCTTT
TRBJ2-5	TRBV12-3/TRBV12-4	.	few	CASSFLASETQYF	TGTGCCAGCAGCTTCCTCGCCTCAGAGACCCAGTACTTC
TRBJ2-1	TRBV9	.	.	CASSVVDSSYNEQFF	TGTGCCAGCAGCGTGGTGGATAGCTCCTACAATGAGCAGTTCTTC
TRBJ1-5	TRBV7-9	.	few	CASSPFSGVNQPQHF	TGTGCCAGCAGCCCCTTTTCAGGGGTCAATCAGCCCCAGCATTTT
TRBJ1-2	TRBV10-3	.	.	CAIRVNREGGYTF	TGTGCCATCAGGGTTAACAGGGAAGGGGGCTACACCTTC
TRBJ2-1	TRBV16	.	.	CASSQGATHPVHEQFF	TGTGCCAGCAGCCAAGGGGCTACCCACCCCGTCCATGAGCAGTTCTTC
TRBJ1-2	TRBV4-3	.	.	CASSQGSRDYGYTF	TGCGCCAGCAGCCAAGGTTCCAGGGACTATGGCTACACCTTC